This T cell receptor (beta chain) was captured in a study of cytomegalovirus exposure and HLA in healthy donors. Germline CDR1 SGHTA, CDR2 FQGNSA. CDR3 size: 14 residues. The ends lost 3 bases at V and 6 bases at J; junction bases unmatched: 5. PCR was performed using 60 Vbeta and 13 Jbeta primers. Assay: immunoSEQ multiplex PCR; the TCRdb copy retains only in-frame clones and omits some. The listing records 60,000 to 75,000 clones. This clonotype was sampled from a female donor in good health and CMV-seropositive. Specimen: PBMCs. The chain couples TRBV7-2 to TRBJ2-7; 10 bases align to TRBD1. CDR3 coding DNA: TGTGCCAGCAGCTTCGGGACAGGGGTCGGCGAGCAGTACTTC. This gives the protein CASSFGTGVGEQYF.